These 15 T cell receptor beta chains share one sample of origin, sequenced in a study of blood T cell repertoires in COVID-19. Sequencing was performed with immunoSEQ multiplex PCR; in TCRdb, only in-frame clones are kept and a portion is missing. The sample has about 320,000 clones, about 82% seen once. Sequencing was performed on peripheral blood. The receptors here all came from a human donor in a cohort sampled during active COVID-19.

The chain uses TRBV27 and TRBJ1-3; 8 nucleotides line up with TRBD1. The germline V gene has CDR1 MNHEY and CDR2 SMNVEV (reference sequence). Losses at the gene ends were 5 bases for V and 3 bases for J; bases not matched to a gene: 3. This CDR3 is 14 amino acids long. The CDR3 region has the DNA TGTGCCAGCAGTAGGACAGGGTTTGGAAACACCATATATTTT. It translates to CASSRTGFGNTIYF.

This clone was observed once. The rearrangement joins TRBV2 to TRBJ1-1; D is perhaps TRBD1 (5 bases). The CDR3 contains 16 residues. CDR1 SNHLY and CDR2 FYNNEI come from the germline V gene. Deletions cut 5 bases from V and 2 bases from J, with 18 bases between. The CDR3 reads CASSPGRQGYNTEAFF. The CDR3 nucleotides read TGTGCCAGCAGTCCAGGGCGGCAGGGATATAACACTGAAGCTTTCTTT.

This clone was seen only a few times. The sample has other DNA sequences that encode this CDR3 too. The chain is built from TRBV7-9 and TRBJ1-2; D ambiguous. Germline V CDR1 and CDR2: SEHNR, FQNEAQ (reference sequence). The V end lost 4 bases, the J end lost 3 bases, and 3 bases lay between the germline ends. The CDR3 totals 11 residues. CDR3 region: CASSSDYGYTF. The CDR3 DNA sequence: TGTGCCAGCAGCTCAGACTATGGCTACACCTTC.

The gene calls are TRBV29-1 and TRBJ2-2, with no clear D. CDR1 SQVTM and CDR2 ANQGSEA come from the germline V gene. CDR3 size: 13 residues. Trimming stripped 5 bases from V and 2 bases from J, with 9 bases between. The CDR3 nucleotides read TGCAGCGTTCTGAGTCCTAACACCGGGGAGCTGTTTTTT. Amino acids: CSVLSPNTGELFF.

J is TRBJ2-5 and V is TRBV25-1; no definite D call. Trimming removed 1 base from V and 5 bases from J, with 14 bases in between. The germline V gene encodes CDR1 MGHDK and CDR2 SYGVNS. The CDR3 extends over 15 amino acids. The chain's CDR3 is CASSESVSRSETQYF. The CDR3 region has the DNA TGTGCCAGCAGTGAATCCGTTAGCAGAAGTGAGACCCAGTACTTC.

This rearrangement joins TRBV4-2 to TRBJ2-2, with TRBD2 matching 8 bases. CDR1 is LGHNA and CDR2 is YNFKEQ in the germline V gene. The CDR3 spans 16 residues. J lost 5 bases, V lost 0 bases, and 5 bases had no gene match. CDR3 nucleotide sequence: TGTGCCAGCAGCCAAGATGCGGGGGGTAGGACCGGGGAGCTGTTTTTT. Residues: CASSQDAGGRTGELFF.

The rearrangement joins TRBV15 to TRBJ2-5, with 8 nucleotides matching TRBD1. Germline assignment: CDR1 LNHNV and CDR2 YYDKDF (reference sequence). This CDR3 comprises 14 residues. V lost 2 bases and J lost 6; bases outside the gene matches: 5. CDR3 region: CATSRRQGSQTQYF. The CDR3 nucleotides read TGTGCCACCAGCAGACGACAGGGGTCGCAGACCCAGTACTTC.

This clone appeared once. This rearrangement joins TRBV5-5 to TRBJ1-2; D may be TRBD1 (5 bases). The ends were cut back, 4 bases at V and 6 bases at J, with 7 bases in the middle. The CDR3 is made up of 11 amino acids. CDR1 and CDR2 from the germline V gene are SGHKS and YYEKEE (reference sequence). Written as DNA, the CDR3 is TGTGCCAGCAGCCCCAGGGATGGCTACACCTTC. Encoded protein: CASSPRDGYTF. The variable domain in full, completed from reference TRBV5-5 and TRBJ1-2, reads DAGVTQSPTHLIKTRGQQVTLRCSPISGHKSVSWYQQVLGQGPQFIFQYYEKEERGRGNFPDRFSARQFPNYSSELNVNALLLGDSALYLCASSPRDGYTFGSGTRLTVV.

The chain joins TRBV7-2 to TRBJ2-7, with D perhaps TRBD2 (6 bases). The germline V and J ends were trimmed by 2 bases and 5 bases, with 13 bases remaining between them. The CDR3 spans 14 residues. Germline loops: CDR1 SGHTA, CDR2 FQGNSA. In nucleotides, the CDR3 is TGTGCCAGCAGCTTATGGGGGGAGTATAACGAGCAGTACTTC. Translated, it gives CASSLWGEYNEQYF.

The chain employs TRBV28 and TRBJ2-7; 9 positions agree with TRBD1. The CDR3 has 15 amino acids. Germline V CDR1 and CDR2: MDHEN, SYDVKM. The trim removed 2 bases at V and 4 bases at J, leaving 6 bases unmatched. Here the CDR3 reads CASSLGGQGGYEQYF. In DNA, the CDR3 is TGTGCCAGCAGTTTAGGGGGACAGGGAGGATACGAGCAGTACTTC.

The chain is built from TRBV30 and TRBJ1-2; no definite D call. Trimming removed 0 bases at V and 8 bases at J, with 13 bases between. The CDR3 has 13 residues. Germline loops: CDR1 GTSNPN, CDR2 SVGIG (reference sequence). DNA of the CDR3: TGTGCCTGGAGTGTACGAGGCGTAGGAGGCTACACCTTC. Translation gives CAWSVRGVGGYTF.

The chain has TRBV6-5 and TRBJ1-3; TRBD1 matches at 8 bases. The J segment lost 4 bases and the V segment lost 9 bases, leaving 2 bases of the junction unmatched. Germline V gene lookup returns CDR1 MNHEY and CDR2 SVGAGI. The CDR3 is 12 amino acids. In DNA, the CDR3 is TGTGCCAGTGGGACAGGAGGAAACACCATATATTTT. This translates into CASGTGGNTIYF.

The V and J genes are TRBV27 and TRBJ1-1; 8 bases map to TRBD1. There are 17 residues in the CDR3. The V gene end was trimmed by 1 base and the J gene end by 1 base; junction bases not matched to a gene: 8. The germline V gene encodes CDR1 MNHEY and CDR2 SMNVEV (reference sequence). CDR3 nucleotides: TGTGCCAGCAGTTTATTAGACCTGACAGGGGCGAACACTGAAGCTTTCTTT. Protein product: CASSLLDLTGANTEAFF.

The rearrangement links TRBV24-1 to TRBJ2-5, with D possibly being TRBD2 (6 bases). Trimming removed 4 bases from V and 3 bases from J, with 14 bases in between. Germline assignment: CDR1 KGHDR and CDR2 SFDVKD. The CDR3 length is 15 residues. CDR3 nucleotide sequence: TGTGCCACCAGTGACCCGACTAGTTGGGAAGAGACCCAGTACTTC. It encodes CATSDPTSWEETQYF.

This chain joins TRBV12-3 or TRBV12-4 and TRBJ2-5, with D tentatively TRBD1 (5 bases). CDR3 length equals 13 residues. Trimming removed 2 bases from V and 2 bases from J, with 6 bases in between. For the CDR3, the DNA is TGTGCCAGCAGTTTACAGGGACAAGAGACCCAGTACTTC. This translates into CASSLQGQETQYF.